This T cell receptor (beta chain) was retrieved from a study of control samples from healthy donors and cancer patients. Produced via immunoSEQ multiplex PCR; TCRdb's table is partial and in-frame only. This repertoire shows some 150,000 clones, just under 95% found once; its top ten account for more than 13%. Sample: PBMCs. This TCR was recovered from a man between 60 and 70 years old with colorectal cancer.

CDR3 amino acids: CASSETGWETQYF. The CDR3 DNA reads TGTGCCAGCAGTGAGACAGGGTGGGAGACCCAGTACTTC. V is TRBV6-1 and J is TRBJ2-5, with TRBD1 identical over 7 bases. The J segment lost 5 bases and the V segment lost 3 bases, leaving 3 bases of the junction unmatched. The CDR3 length is 13 residues. CDR1 MNHNS and CDR2 SASEGT come from the germline V gene.